This TCR beta chain was sequenced for a study of cytomegalovirus exposure and HLA in healthy donors. This clone was detected a few times. The antigen is unknown. Using immunoSEQ multiplex PCR, the repertoire was profiled, and TCRdb retains in-frame clones only, with some absent. The table has approximately 270,000 clones, roughly 87% seen once. The CDR3 contains 14 residues. V lost 1 base, J lost 5 bases, and 11 bases lay in between. CDR1 and CDR2 from the germline V gene are SGHVS and FQNEAQ. Study results and limitations: The authors confirmed in vitro that a few CMV-associated chains were specific for CMV antigens.

This chain uses TRBV7-8 with TRBJ1-2, with D perhaps matching TRBD1 (5 bases). The TCR comes from a man younger than 35 in good health and CMV-seropositive. Sequenced: PBMCs. The CDR3 protein is CASSLGQGDYGYTF. In DNA, the CDR3 is TGTGCCAGCAGCTTAGGTCAGGGAGATTATGGCTACACCTTC.